This T cell receptor beta chain was observed in a study of shared clonotypes between healthy human individuals (dated by TCRdb to 2018 to 2020). In terms of the full investigation: A couple of women and three men aged 18 to 49 years were included in the cohort. Per donor, leukapheresis produced somewhere between about 0.94 and 9 billion PBMCs. To estimate repertoire size and how much clonotypes are shared between individuals, the study performed deep sequencing of blood TCR repertoires from a few healthy adults. Per donor, three plates each were used for CD4 naive and CD4 memory, two for CD8 naive, and one for CD8 memory. Different laboratories and diverse techniques were used to prepare libraries and sequence TCR repertoires, to increase sequencing depth and limit assay-specific biases. What the study reported, not specific to this receptor: Compared with non-shared clonotypes, clonotypes shared by all four sorted-subset donors had higher generation probabilities. Sampling was restricted to blood, and TCR repertoires in tissues likely differ from the TCR repertoires found in blood. Rarefaction of sorted-subset datasets indicated incomplete sequencing despite the large sequencing depth. Pairwise subsampling indicated that sequencing depth was expected to affect the degree of clonotype sharing among donors. Naive subsets generally had larger estimated clonotype richness than memory subsets. Across a handful of donors, around 5.4% of naive CD4, over 3% of naive CD8, about 2.3% of memory CD4, and about 0.44% of memory CD8 clonotypes were shared. The small number of donors limited the genetic and exposure-history diversity represented.

The donors were healthy, HIV-negative adults who had no recently reported acute infections or vaccinations. All donors were Caucasian adults living in Nashville, Tennessee, USA. Magnetic negative selection was used to enrich CD4+ T cells, after which naive cells were positively selected on CD45RA and the negative fraction became the memory subset. Blood was collected by leukapheresis, and PBMCs were isolated by Ficoll-Histopaque density gradient centrifugation and then cryopreserved in liquid nitrogen vapor phase. Purity and quantity of every magnetically sorted T cell population were checked by analytical flow cytometry. Each sorted fraction had its genomic DNA isolated and then quantified by UV absorbance on a Nanodrop 2000c. For this clone: Its antigen has not been determined. Nothing much larger sits one base from this clone, and base qualities are not available.

TCR CDR3 regions were amplified from genomic DNA by multiplex PCR using the deep immunoSEQ assay. Extracted genomic DNA from each cell subset was distributed evenly across all wells of several immunoSEQ 96-well plates, and each plate was treated as a replicate. For sorted subsets, roughly 0.2 ug genomic DNA, equal to tens of thousands of T cell genomes, was loaded into each replicate PCR. Purified libraries were measured with a Qubit 3.0 fluorometer, size-checked on a Bioanalyzer 2100, and measured again with the KAPA Library Quantification kit. A separate single-read 150-cycle Illumina NextSeq 550 flow cell was used to sequence each immunoSEQ 96-well plate. On the authors' methods: Because the immunoSEQ output held only junctional sequences and lacked quality scores, the filtering could not match the filtering applied to full-length reads. Sequences were annotated with PyIR, a Python wrapper for IgBLAST v1.9, and V/J genes and CDR3 were assigned using IMGT germline references. Reads were filtered out if the reads had weak V/J assignments (E-value above 1e-6), no CDR3, stop codons, out-of-frame junctions, or ambiguous translated residues. V3J clonotypes were defined by identical inferred V gene, J gene, and CDR3 amino acid sequence. Percentage overlap between repertoires was computed as shared unique clonotypes divided by the size of the smaller repertoire. Repertoire richness was assessed with RTK rarefaction, the Chao1 estimator, and Recon v2.1 estimates of unobserved clonotypes. Generation probabilities were computed with OLGA for all TCRbeta clonotypes obtained by the gDNA method from a handful of donors. In its TCRdb copy, this immuneACCESS table keeps in-frame sequences only and misses some clones. Where compared with another copy, unresolved V genes explain less than half of these, and the others have no known cause. Clone size and V and J calls were adopted from that table, with D and trimming inferred from the DNA. For this sample there are around 700,000 clones; around 72% appear just once. The ten largest clones take up around 2% of the sample.

Taken from the germline V gene, the CDR1 and CDR2 loops are MNHEY and SVGAGI. V loses 6 bases, J loses 0 bases, and the germline ends lie 12 bases apart. There are 14 amino acids in the CDR3, from cysteine to phenylalanine inclusive. Only CDR3 DNA remains: 42 bases, in frame from the first base. This receptor was taken from a woman aged 25 to 39 in good health. The rearrangement combines TRBV6-5 with TRBJ2-7; TRBD2 is possibly the D segment (6 matching bases). Sample: memory CD4+ T cells sorted from blood. Explained via the paper, the cell subset or site label denotes: CD45RA-negative fraction. The CDR3 protein sequence reads: CASRAGSTSYEQYF. The nucleotides read TGTGCCAGCAGGGCGGGAAGTACCTCCTACGAGCAGTACTTC.